Listed below are T cell receptor beta chains from one sample, sequenced in a study of identical twins. TCRdb reprocessed the 5' RACE reads with MiXCR, giving one entry per CDR3 protein. The sample contains approximately 500,000 distinct CDR3 sequences, 20% to 30% of which appear only once. A further study also used this sample, focusing on T cells expressing NK-cell markers.

Sequencing was performed on CD4+ T cells sorted from blood. Every receptor here comes from a woman between 18 and 29 years old in good health. The CDR3 runs from the conserved cysteine through the conserved F or W. The order of the fields is J gene, V gene, D gene, clone size, CDR3 protein, CDR3 DNA. A D gene is named only where the DNA matches it firmly. Size tells how often a clone was seen (once, few, many) or the class of an expanded clone, and some rows leave it out.

>TRBJ1-2|TRBV12-3/TRBV12-4|.|.
CASSLAGRDTHGYTF
TGTGCCAGCAGTTTAGCGGGGAGGGACACTCACGGCTACACCTTC
>TRBJ2-7|TRBV4-3|.|few
CASSQELASYEQYF
TGCGCCAGCAGCCAAGAGTTAGCCAGCTACGAGCAGTACTTC
>TRBJ1-1|TRBV28|.|few
CASRIWGGRRAFF
TGTGCCAGCAGAATTTGGGGGGGGCGAAGGGCTTTCTTT
>TRBJ2-7|TRBV5-1|.|.
CASSSDPGAEQYF
TGCGCCAGCAGCTCCGACCCCGGCGCCGAGCAGTACTTC
>TRBJ2-7|TRBV11-2|.|.
CASSLDQGYYEQYF
TGTGCCAGCAGCTTAGATCAGGGTTACTACGAGCAGTACTTC
>TRBJ2-1|TRBV3-1|.|few
CASSPDTLEGNEQFF
TGTGCCAGCAGCCCGGACACCCTGGAGGGCAATGAGCAGTTCTTC
>TRBJ2-3|TRBV20-1|.|few
CSASLLITGDTQYF
TGCAGTGCTAGCCTCCTAATCACCGGAGATACGCAGTATTTT
>TRBJ1-6|TRBV6-1|.|few
CASKRRGSPLHF
TGTGCCAGCAAGAGAAGGGGTTCACCCCTCCACTTT
>TRBJ1-2|TRBV11-2|.|few
CASSLVLGRGHGYTF
TGTGCCAGCAGCTTAGTTCTAGGGAGAGGCCATGGCTACACTTTC
>TRBJ2-1|TRBV6-5|.|few
CASSYRGTSHNEQFF
TGTGCCAGCAGTTACCGGGGGACTTCCCACAATGAGCAGTTCTTC
>TRBJ2-1|TRBV11-1|.|many
CASARRTGDYNEQFF
TGTGCCAGCGCCCGGAGGACGGGAGACTACAATGAGCAGTTCTTC
>TRBJ2-3|TRBV11-3|TRBD2|.
CASSFRLAGNSDTQYF
TGTGCCAGCAGCTTTAGACTAGCGGGGAATTCAGATACGCAGTATTTT
>TRBJ1-2|TRBV12-3/TRBV12-4|TRBD1|many
CASNPGGGNYGYTF
TGTGCCAGCAATCCAGGGGGCGGCAACTATGGCTACACCTTC
>TRBJ1-5|TRBV5-6|.|few
CASSLKPQGLGQPQHF
TGTGCCAGCAGCCTTAAACCCCAGGGGTTAGGGCAGCCCCAGCATTTT
>TRBJ2-3|TRBV9|.|.
CASSIWDTAGDTQYF
TGTGCCAGCAGCATCTGGGACACCGCGGGGGATACGCAGTATTTT
>TRBJ2-3|TRBV21-1|.|.
CASSKVVGNTDTQYF
TGTGCCAGCAGCAAAGTAGTGGGGAACACAGATACGCAGTATTTT
>TRBJ1-2|TRBV10-3|TRBD1|few
CAIRAPQGDGYTF
TGTGCCATCAGGGCTCCTCAGGGGGACGGCTACACCTTC
>TRBJ2-5|TRBV12-3/TRBV12-4|.|many
CASSNRETQYF
TGTGCCAGCAGTAACCGAGAGACCCAGTACTTC
>TRBJ2-3|TRBV12-3/TRBV12-4|.|.
CASRTRTSTDTQYF
TGTGCCAGCAGGACGAGAACTAGCACAGATACGCAGTATTTT
>TRBJ2-2|TRBV28|.|.
CASSWSDGELFF
TGTGCCAGCAGTTGGTCGGACGGGGAGCTGTTTTTT
>TRBJ1-6|TRBV20-1|.|many
CSALEAGTFSPLHF
TGCAGTGCTCTTGAGGCAGGGACTTTCTCACCCCTCCACTTT
>TRBJ2-3|TRBV12-3/TRBV12-4|TRBD2|.
CASSLQASGRTDTQYF
TGTGCCAGCAGTTTACAGGCTAGCGGTCGCACAGATACGCAGTATTTT
>TRBJ2-7|TRBV20-1|.|.
CSARDSGTVEQYF
TGCAGTGCTAGAGATAGCGGAACTGTCGAGCAGTACTTC
>TRBJ2-2|TRBV7-3|.|few
CASSPWLRGTGELFF
TGTGCCAGCAGCCCCTGGCTTCGAGGAACCGGGGAGCTGTTTTTT
>TRBJ2-7|TRBV12-3/TRBV12-4|TRBD2|many
CASTNYGRGSYEQYF
TGTGCCAGCACCAATTACGGGCGGGGGTCCTACGAGCAGTACTTC